This T cell receptor beta chain was retrieved from a study of blood T cell repertoires in COVID-19. Looking at the study overall: The cDNA or gDNA used as material had been derived from T cells, B-cell-depleted T cells, or PBMCs.

Per the original methods: Nucleated cell counts were estimated from reference gene primer amplification. Generated by immunoSEQ multiplex PCR, the TCRdb table keeps only in-frame clones and is missing some. Clone size and V and J calls were adopted from that table, with D and trimming inferred from the DNA. The sample holds fewer than 200,000 clones, 80% to 90% seen once. This CDR3 comprises 14 residues. The V end was cut by 1 base, the J end by 0 bases, with 7 bases between. CDR1 and CDR2 from the germline V gene are SGHRS and YFSETQ. The chain has TRBV5-1 and TRBJ1-1; D remains unclear. The sequencing input was peripheral blood. The receptor comes from a man in his fifties or sixties with active or convalescent COVID-19. CDR3 bases: TGCGCCAGCAGCTTGCCACAGTTGAACACTGAAGCTTTCTTT. Protein product: CASSLPQLNTEAFF.